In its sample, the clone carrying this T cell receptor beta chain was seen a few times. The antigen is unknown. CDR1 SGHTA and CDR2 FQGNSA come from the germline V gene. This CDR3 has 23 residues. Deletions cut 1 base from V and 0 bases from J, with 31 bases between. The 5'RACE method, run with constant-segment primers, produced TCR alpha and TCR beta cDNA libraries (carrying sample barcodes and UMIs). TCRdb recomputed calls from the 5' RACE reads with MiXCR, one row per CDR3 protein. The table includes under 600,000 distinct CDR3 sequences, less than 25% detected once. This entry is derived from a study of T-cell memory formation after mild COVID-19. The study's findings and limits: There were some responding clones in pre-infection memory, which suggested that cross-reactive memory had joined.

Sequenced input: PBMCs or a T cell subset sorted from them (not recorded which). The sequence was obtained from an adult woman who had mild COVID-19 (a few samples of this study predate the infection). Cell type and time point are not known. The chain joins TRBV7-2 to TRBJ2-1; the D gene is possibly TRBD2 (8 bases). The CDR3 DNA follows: TGTGCCAGCAGCTTAGAATATGTTGACAGTAGTCGGGGGGGGACAGCCTCCTACAATGAGCAGTTCTTC. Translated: CASSLEYVDSSRGGTASYNEQFF. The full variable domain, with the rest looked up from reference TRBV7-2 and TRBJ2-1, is GAGVSQSPSNKVTEKGKDVELRCDPISGHTALYWYRQSLGQGLEFLIYFQGNSAPDKSGLPSDRFSAERTGGSVSTLTIQRTQQEDSAVYLCASSLEYVDSSRGGTASYNEQFFGPGTRLTVL.